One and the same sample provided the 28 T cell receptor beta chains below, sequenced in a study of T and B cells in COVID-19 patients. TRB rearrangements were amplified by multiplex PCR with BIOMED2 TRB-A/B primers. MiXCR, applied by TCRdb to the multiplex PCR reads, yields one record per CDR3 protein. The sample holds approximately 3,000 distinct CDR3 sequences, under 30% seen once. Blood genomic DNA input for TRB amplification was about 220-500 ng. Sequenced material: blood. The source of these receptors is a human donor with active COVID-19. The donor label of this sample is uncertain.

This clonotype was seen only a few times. The CDR3 nucleotides are TGTGCCAGCAGCGAGGACAGGATAAATTCACCCCTCCACTTT. Amino acids: CASSEDRINSPLHF. The V and J genes are TRBV7-9 and TRBJ1-6, with 7 bases fitting TRBD1. Germline values: CDR1 SEHNR, CDR2 FQNEAQ (reference sequence). Trimming removed 5 bases from V and 7 bases from J; junction bases left unmatched: 5. The length of the CDR3 is 14 residues. The full variable domain, with the rest looked up from reference TRBV7-9 and TRBJ1-6, is DTGVSQNPRHKITKRGQNVTFRCDPISEHNRLYWYRQTLGQGPEFLTYFQNEAQLEKSRLLSDRFSAERPKGSFSTLEIQRTEQGDSAMYLCASSEDRINSPLHFGNGTRLTVT.

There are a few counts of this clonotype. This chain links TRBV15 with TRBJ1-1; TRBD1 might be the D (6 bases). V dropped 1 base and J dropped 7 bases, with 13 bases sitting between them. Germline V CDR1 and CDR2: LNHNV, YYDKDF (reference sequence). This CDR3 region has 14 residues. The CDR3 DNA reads TGTGCCACCAGCAGAGTTCTTGCGGACAGTGAAGCTTTCTTT. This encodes CATSRVLADSEAFF. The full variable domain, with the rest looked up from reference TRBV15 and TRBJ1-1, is DAMVIQNPRYQVTQFGKPVTLSCSQTLNHNVMYWYQQKSSQAPKLLFHYYDKDFNNEADTPDNFQSRRPNTSFCFLDIRSPGLGDTAMYLCATSRVLADSEAFFGQGTRLTVV.

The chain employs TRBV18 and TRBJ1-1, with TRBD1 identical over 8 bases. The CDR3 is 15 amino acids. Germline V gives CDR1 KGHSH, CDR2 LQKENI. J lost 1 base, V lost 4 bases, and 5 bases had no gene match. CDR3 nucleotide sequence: TGTGCCAGCTCACAGGGGGACAGGAGGAACACTGAAGCTTTCTTT. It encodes CASSQGDRRNTEAFF. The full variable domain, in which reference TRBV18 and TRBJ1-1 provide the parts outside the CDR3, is NAGVMQNPRHLVRRRGQEARLRCSPMKGHSHVYWYRQLPEEGLKFMVYLQKENIIDESGMPKERFSAEFPKEGPSILRIQQVVRGDSAAYFCASSQGDRRNTEAFFGQGTRLTVV.

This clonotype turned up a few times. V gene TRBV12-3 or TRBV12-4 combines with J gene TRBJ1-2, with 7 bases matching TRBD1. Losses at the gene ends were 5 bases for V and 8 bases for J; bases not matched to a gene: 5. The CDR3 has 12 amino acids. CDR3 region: CASSRRGLGYTF. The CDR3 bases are TGTGCCAGCAGTCGTAGGGGGCTCGGCTACACCTTC.

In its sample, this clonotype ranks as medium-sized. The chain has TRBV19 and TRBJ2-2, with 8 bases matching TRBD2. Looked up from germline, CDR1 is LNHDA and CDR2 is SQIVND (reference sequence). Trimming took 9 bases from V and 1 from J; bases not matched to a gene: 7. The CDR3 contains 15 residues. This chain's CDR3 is CASTEREKNTGELFF. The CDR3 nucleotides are TGTGCCAGCACGGAGCGGGAGAAGAACACCGGGGAGCTGTTTTTT.

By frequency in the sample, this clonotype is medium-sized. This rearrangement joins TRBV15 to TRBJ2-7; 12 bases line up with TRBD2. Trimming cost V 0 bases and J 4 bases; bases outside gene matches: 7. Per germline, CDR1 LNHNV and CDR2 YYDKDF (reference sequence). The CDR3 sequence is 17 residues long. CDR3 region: CATSRERASGGAYEQYF. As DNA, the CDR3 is TGTGCCACCAGCAGAGAACGGGCTAGCGGGGGGGCATACGAGCAGTACTTC.

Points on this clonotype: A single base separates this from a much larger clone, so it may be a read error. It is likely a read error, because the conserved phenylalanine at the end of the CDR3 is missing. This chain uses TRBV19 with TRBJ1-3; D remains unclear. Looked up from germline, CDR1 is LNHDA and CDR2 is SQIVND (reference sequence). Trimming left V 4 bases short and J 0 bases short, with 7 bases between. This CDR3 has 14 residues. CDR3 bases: TGTGCCAGTAGTACTGCCTTCTCTGGAAACACCATATATCTT. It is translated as CASSTAFSGNTIYL.

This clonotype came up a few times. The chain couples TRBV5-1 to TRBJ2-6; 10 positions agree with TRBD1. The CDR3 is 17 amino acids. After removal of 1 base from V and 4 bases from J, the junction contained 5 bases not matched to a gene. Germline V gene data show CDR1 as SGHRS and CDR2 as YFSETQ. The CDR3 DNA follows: TGCGCCAGCAGCTTGTGGGGACAGGGGCGCGGGGCCAACGTCCTGACTTTC. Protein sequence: CASSLWGQGRGANVLTF.

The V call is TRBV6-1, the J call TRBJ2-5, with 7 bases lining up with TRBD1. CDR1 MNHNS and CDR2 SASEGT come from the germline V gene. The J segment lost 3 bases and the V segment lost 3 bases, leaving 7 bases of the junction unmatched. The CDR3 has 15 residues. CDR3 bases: TGTGCCAGCAGTGAGAGGGGGCGAGGGAAAGAGACCCAGTACTTC. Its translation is CASSERGRGKETQYF.

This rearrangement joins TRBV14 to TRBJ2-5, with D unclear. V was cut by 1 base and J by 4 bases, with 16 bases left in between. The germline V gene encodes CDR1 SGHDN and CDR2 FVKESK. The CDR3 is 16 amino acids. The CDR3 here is CASSQVEEKIRETQYF. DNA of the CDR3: TGTGCCAGCAGCCAAGTAGAAGAGAAAATCCGAGAGACCCAGTACTTC.

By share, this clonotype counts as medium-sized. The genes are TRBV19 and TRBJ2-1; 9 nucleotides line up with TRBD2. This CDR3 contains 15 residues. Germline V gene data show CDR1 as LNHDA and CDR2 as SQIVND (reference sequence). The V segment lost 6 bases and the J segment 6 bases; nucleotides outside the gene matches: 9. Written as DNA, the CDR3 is TGTGCCAGTAGACAGAGCGGGGGGAGTAGCAATGAGCAGTTCTTC. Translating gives CASRQSGGSSNEQFF.

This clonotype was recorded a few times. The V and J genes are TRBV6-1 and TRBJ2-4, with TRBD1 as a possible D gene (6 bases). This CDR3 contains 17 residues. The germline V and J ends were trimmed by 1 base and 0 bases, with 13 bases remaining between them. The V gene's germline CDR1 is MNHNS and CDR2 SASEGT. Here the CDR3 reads CASSEGTAYLAKNIQYF. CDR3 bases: TGTGCCAGCAGTGAAGGGACAGCATATCTAGCCAAAAACATTCAGTACTTC.

This CDR3 reads CASSPRQGETQYF. CDR3 coding DNA: TGTGCCAGCTCACCACGACAGGGAGAGACCCAGTACTTC. The V call is TRBV18, the J call TRBJ2-5, with TRBD1 matching 7 bases. CDR1 is KGHSH, CDR2 LQKENI, per germline. V was pared by 1 base and J by 4 bases, with 0 bases of the junction left unmatched. The length of the CDR3 is 13 residues. The variable domain in full, with the rest retrieved from reference TRBV18 and TRBJ2-5, is NAGVMQNPRHLVRRRGQEARLRCSPMKGHSHVYWYRQLPEEGLKFMVYLQKENIIDESGMPKERFSAEFPKEGPSILRIQQVVRGDSAAYFCASSPRQGETQYFGPGTRLLVL.

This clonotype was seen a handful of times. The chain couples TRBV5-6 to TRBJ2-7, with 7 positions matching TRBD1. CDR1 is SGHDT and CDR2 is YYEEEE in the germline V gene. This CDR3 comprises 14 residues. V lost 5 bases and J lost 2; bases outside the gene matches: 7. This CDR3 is CASRPGTAAYEQYF. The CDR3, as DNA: TGTGCCAGCAGACCCGGGACAGCCGCCTACGAGCAGTACTTC. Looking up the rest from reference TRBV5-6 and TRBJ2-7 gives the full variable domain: DAGVTQSPTHLIKTRGQQVTLRCSPKSGHDTVSWYQQALGQGPQFIFQYYEEEERQRGNFPDRFSGHQFPNYSSELNVNALLLGDSALYLCASRPGTAAYEQYFGPGTRLTVT.

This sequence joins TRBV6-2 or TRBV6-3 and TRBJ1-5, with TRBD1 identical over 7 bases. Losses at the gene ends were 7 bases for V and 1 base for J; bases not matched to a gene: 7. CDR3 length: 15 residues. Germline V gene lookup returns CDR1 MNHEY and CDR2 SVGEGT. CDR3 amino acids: CASNTGDPSNQPQHF. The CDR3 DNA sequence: TGTGCCAGCAATACAGGGGACCCAAGCAATCAGCCCCAGCATTTT.

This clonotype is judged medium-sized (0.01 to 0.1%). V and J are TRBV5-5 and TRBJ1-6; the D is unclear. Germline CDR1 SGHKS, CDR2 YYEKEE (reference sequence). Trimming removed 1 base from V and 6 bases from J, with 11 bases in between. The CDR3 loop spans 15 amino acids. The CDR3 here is CASSLYETANSPLHF. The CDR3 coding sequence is TGTGCCAGCAGCTTGTACGAGACGGCTAATTCACCCCTCCACTTT.

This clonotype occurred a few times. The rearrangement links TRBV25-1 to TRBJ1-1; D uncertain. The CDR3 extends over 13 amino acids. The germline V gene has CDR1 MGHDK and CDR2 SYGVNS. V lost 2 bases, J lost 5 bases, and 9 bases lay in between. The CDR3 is CASSEMKGTEAFF. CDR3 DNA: TGTGCCAGCAGTGAAATGAAGGGAACTGAAGCTTTCTTT.

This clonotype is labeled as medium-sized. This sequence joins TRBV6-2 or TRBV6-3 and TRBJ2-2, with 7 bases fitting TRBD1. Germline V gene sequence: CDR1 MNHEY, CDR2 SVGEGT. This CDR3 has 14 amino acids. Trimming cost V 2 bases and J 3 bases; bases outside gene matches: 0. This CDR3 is CASSYQGDTGELFF. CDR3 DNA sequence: TGTGCCAGCAGTTACCAGGGGGACACCGGGGAGCTGTTTTTT.

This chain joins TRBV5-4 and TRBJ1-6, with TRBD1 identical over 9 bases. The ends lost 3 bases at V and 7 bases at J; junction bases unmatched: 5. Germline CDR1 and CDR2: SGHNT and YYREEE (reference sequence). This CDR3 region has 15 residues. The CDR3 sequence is CASSSRTGANSPLHF. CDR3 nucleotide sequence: TGTGCCAGCAGCTCCCGGACAGGGGCCAATTCACCCCTCCACTTT.

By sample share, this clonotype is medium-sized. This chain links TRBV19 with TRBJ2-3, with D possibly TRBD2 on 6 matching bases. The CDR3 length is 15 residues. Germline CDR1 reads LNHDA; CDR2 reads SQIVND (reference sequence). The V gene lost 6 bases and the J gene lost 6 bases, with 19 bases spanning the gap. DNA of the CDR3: TGTGCCAGTAGCCAATCTAGCGTTCGGATGGATACGCAGTATTTT. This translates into CASSQSSVRMDTQYF.

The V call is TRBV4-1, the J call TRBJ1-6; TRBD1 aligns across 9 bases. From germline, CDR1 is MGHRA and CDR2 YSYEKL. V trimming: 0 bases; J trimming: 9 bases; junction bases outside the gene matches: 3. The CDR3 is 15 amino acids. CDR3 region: CASSQERQGVSPLHF. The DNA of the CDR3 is TGCGCCAGCAGCCAAGAGAGACAGGGGGTTTCACCCCTCCACTTT.

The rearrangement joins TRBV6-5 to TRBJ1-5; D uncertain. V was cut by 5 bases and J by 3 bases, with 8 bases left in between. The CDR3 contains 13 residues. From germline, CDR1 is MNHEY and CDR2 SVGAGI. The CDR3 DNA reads TGTGCCAGCAGTCTGGAGGTCAATCAGCCCCAGCATTTT. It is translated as CASSLEVNQPQHF.

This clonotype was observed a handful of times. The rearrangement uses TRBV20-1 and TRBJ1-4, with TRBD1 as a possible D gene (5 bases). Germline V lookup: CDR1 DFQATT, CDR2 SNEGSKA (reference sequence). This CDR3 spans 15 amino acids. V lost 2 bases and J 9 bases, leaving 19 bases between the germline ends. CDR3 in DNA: TGCAGTGCTAGACCAGACAGACACAATGATAAAAAACTGTTTTTT. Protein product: CSARPDRHNDKKLFF.

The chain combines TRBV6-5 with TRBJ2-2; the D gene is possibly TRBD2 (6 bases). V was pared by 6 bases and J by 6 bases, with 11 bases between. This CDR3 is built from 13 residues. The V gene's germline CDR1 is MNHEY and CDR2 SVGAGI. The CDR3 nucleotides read TGTGCCAGCAGATCCGGGGGATCCGGGGAGCTGTTTTTT. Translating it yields CASRSGGSGELFF.

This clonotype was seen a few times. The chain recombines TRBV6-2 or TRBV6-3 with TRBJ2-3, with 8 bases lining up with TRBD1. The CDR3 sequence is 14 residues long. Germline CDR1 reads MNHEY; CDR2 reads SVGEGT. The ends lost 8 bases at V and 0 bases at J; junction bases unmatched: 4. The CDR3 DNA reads TGTGCCAGCGCTCAGGGGGCTAGCACAGATACGCAGTATTTT. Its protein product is CASAQGASTDTQYF.

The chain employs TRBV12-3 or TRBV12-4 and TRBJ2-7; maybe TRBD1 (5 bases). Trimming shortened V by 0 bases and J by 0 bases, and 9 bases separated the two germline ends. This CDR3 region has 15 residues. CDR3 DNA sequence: TGTGCCAGCAGTTTAGCTGGGGCCGGCTCCTACGAGCAGTACTTC. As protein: CASSLAGAGSYEQYF.

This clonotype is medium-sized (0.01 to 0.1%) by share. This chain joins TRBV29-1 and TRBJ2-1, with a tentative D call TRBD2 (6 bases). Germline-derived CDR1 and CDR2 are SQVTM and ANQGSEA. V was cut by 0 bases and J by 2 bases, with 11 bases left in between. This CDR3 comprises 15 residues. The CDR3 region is CSVEDRERAYNEQFF. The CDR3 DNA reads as TGCAGCGTTGAAGATCGCGAGCGGGCCTACAATGAGCAGTTCTTC.

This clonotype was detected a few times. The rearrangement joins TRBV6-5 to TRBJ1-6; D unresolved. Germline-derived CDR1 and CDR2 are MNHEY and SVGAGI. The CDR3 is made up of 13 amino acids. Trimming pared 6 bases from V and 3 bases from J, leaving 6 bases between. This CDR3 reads CASSLSYNSPLHF. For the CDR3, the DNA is TGTGCCAGCAGCCTTAGCTATAATTCACCCCTCCACTTT.